A selection of T cell receptor beta chains follows, all from one sample in a study of blood T cell repertoires in COVID-19. Sequencing was performed with immunoSEQ multiplex PCR; in TCRdb, only in-frame clones are kept and a portion is missing. The sample lists about 270,000 clones; 80% to 90% were seen once. What was sequenced was PBMCs or T cells enriched from blood (not recorded which). The receptors here all came from a woman aged 25 to 39 with acute COVID-19. Each CDR3 is given with its conserved first and last residue. The order of the fields is D gene, clone size, V gene, J gene, CDR3 DNA, CDR3 protein. The D gene is left open where the match is weak. Part of the rows lack a size; the others show once, few, many or a class for expanded clones.

TRBD2	NA	TRBV9	TRBJ2-5	TGTGCCAGCAGCGTAGGAACTAGCGGGCCGAAGTACCAAGAGACCCAGTACTTC	CASSVGTSGPKYQETQYF
TRBD1	NA	TRBV4-1	TRBJ2-2	TGCGCCAGCAGCCTCACGGGGACAGGGACCGGGGAGCTGTTTTTT	CASSLTGTGTGELFF
NA	NA	TRBV5-1	TRBJ2-1	TGCGCCAGCAGTTCCTGGCTAGCGACCGAGCAGTTCTTC	CASSSWLATEQFF
TRBD2	NA	TRBV6-1	TRBJ2-1	TGTGCCAGCAGTGCCTTGAGGGGCGGGAGGTTCGACGAGCAGTTCTTC	CASSALRGGRFDEQFF
NA	NA	TRBV10-3	TRBJ1-6	TGTGCCATCAGGGGGTCGGGGGAAAATTCACCCCTCCACTTT	CAIRGSGENSPLHF
TRBD1	NA	TRBV3-1/TRBV3-2	TRBJ1-4	TGTGCCAGCAGCGAGACAGGGGGGAATGAAAAACTGTTTTTT	CASSETGGNEKLFF
NA	NA	TRBV6-4	TRBJ2-1	TGTGCCAGCAGTGACGGAACGGGACTCTCCTACAATGAGCAGTTCTTC	CASSDGTGLSYNEQFF
NA	NA	TRBV10-2	TRBJ2-1	TGCGCCAGCAGTGAGCTAGCCTCCTACAATGAGCAGTTCTTC	CASSELASYNEQFF
TRBD2	NA	TRBV7-2	TRBJ2-1	TGTGCCAGCAGCTTACAGGCGGGAGAATCCTACAATGAGCAGTTCTTC	CASSLQAGESYNEQFF
TRBD2	NA	TRBV7-2	TRBJ2-1	TGTGCCAGCACCACCGGGACTACATACAATGAGCAGTTCTTC	CASTTGTTYNEQFF
NA	NA	TRBV29-1	TRBJ1-1	TGCAGCGCCAGGGGAACAGGCCCTGAAGCTTTCTTT	CSARGTGPEAFF
NA	NA	TRBV28	TRBJ2-3	TGTGCCAGCAGCGTGCATCGGGACTCCTCTAGCACAGATACGCAGTATTTT	CASSVHRDSSSTDTQYF
NA	NA	TRBV3-1/TRBV3-2	TRBJ1-3	TGTGCCAGCAGCCAAGATCAGTGGGTCGGACAGCTCGCGAACACCATATATTTT	CASSQDQWVGQLANTIYF
NA	NA	TRBV14	TRBJ2-3	TGTGCCAGCAGCCAAGATTTCGCGGCAGCGGTCCTCACGCCTAGCACAGATACGCAGTATTTT	CASSQDFAAAVLTPSTDTQYF
NA	NA	TRBV28	TRBJ1-5	TGTGCCAGCAGTTCCGTCCCGGGACTCAACAATCAGCCCCAGCATTTT	CASSSVPGLNNQPQHF
NA	NA	TRBV6-4	TRBJ2-2	TGTGCCAGCAGCCCTTGGACAGGGAGGGACACCGGGGAGCTGTTTTTT	CASSPWTGRDTGELFF
NA	NA	TRBV19	TRBJ1-2	TGTGCCAGTAGGTGGCCAGGACAACATGGCTACACCTTC	CASRWPGQHGYTF
TRBD1	NA	TRBV4-2	TRBJ1-2	TGTGCCAGCAGCCAAGGTGACAGGGACGGCTATGGCTACACCTTC	CASSQGDRDGYGYTF
NA	few	TRBV19	TRBJ1-2	TGTGCCAGTAGTCCAACGGGGGGCTTCGGTGGCTACACCTTC	CASSPTGGFGGYTF
NA	few	TRBV7-6	TRBJ2-7	TGTGCCAGCAGCGTAAAAGAGGGCGAGCAGTACTTC	CASSVKEGEQYF
NA	NA	TRBV29-1	TRBJ2-1	TGCAGCGTTGAAGGAGGCTCTAGCTCCTACAATGAGCAGTTCTTC	CSVEGGSSSYNEQFF
NA	NA	TRBV6-5	TRBJ2-2	TGTGCCAGCGCTGCCGGCGGTGACACCGGGGAGCTGTTTTTT	CASAAGGDTGELFF
NA	NA	TRBV19	TRBJ2-1	TGTGCCAGTAGTATAGAGGGTAGCGGTTACAATGAGCAGTTCTTC	CASSIEGSGYNEQFF
NA	NA	TRBV7-9	TRBJ2-2	TGTGCCCGCGGGATAGAGAACACCGGGGAGCTGTTTTTT	CARGIENTGELFF
NA	once	TRBV4-1	TRBJ2-7	TGCGCCAGCAGCCAAGTCAGTGGGACAACCTACGAGCAGTACTTC	CASSQVSGTTYEQYF
NA	NA	TRBV24-1	TRBJ2-1	TGTGCCACCGCGCACGAGGGTCCCGATATCAATGAGCAGTTCTTC	CATAHEGPDINEQFF
TRBD2	NA	TRBV7-6	TRBJ2-7	TGTGCCAGCAGCTTAGGGGTAGCGGGAGGGTGGGAGTCCTACGAGCAGTACTTC	CASSLGVAGGWESYEQYF
NA	NA	TRBV10-3	TRBJ2-1	TGTGCCATCACCGGGAGCGGAAATGAGCAGTTCTTC	CAITGSGNEQFF
TRBD1	NA	TRBV18	TRBJ1-4	TGTGCCAGCTCACCGGACAGGGGGCGAACTAATGAAAAACTGTTTTTT	CASSPDRGRTNEKLFF
TRBD1	few	TRBV28	TRBJ1-4	TGTGCCAGCAGACTCCCCTCGGGACAGCCTGAAAAACTGTTTTTT	CASRLPSGQPEKLFF
NA	NA	TRBV4-1	TRBJ2-1	TGCGCCAGCAGCCAGGCGACAGTTAACAATGAGCAGTTCTTC	CASSQATVNNEQFF
TRBD2	NA	TRBV9	TRBJ2-3	TGTGCCAGCAGCGTGACGGGACTAGCGGGAGTCGGGGCAGATACGCAGTATTTT	CASSVTGLAGVGADTQYF
TRBD2	NA	TRBV20-1	TRBJ2-7	TGCAGTGCTAGTTTGACTAGCGAGTCCCAGCAGTACTTC	CSASLTSESQQYF
NA	NA	TRBV9	TRBJ2-7	TGTGCCAGCAGCCCGACAGGTACCTACGAGCAGTACTTC	CASSPTGTYEQYF
TRBD2	NA	TRBV6-4	TRBJ2-1	TGTGCCAGCAGTGACTCGCCCTTAGCGGGAGGCGACAATGAGCAGTTCTTC	CASSDSPLAGGDNEQFF
NA	NA	TRBV2	TRBJ2-7	TGTGCCAGCCGCTTTCCGGGGGAGCAGTACTTC	CASRFPGEQYF
TRBD2	NA	TRBV18	TRBJ2-1	TGTGCCAGCTCACCACAAAGCGGGAGAAGGAATGAGCAGTTCTTC	CASSPQSGRRNEQFF
TRBD1	many	TRBV30	TRBJ1-2	TGTGCCTGGGCCGGGGGACAGCCTATCTATGGCTACACCTTC	CAWAGGQPIYGYTF
NA	NA	TRBV12-3/TRBV12-4	TRBJ1-1	TGTGCCAGCAGTCAATGGGCGAACACTGAAGCTTTCTTT	CASSQWANTEAFF
TRBD1	NA	TRBV5-4	TRBJ1-1	TGTGCCAGCAGCTTCCAGGGACAGGGGGAGACTGAAGCTTTCTTT	CASSFQGQGETEAFF
NA	NA	TRBV7-3	TRBJ2-2	TGTGCCAGCAGCCTTGCTGGCGTGGGCGTAACCGGGGAGCTGTTTTTT	CASSLAGVGVTGELFF
TRBD1	NA	TRBV6-6	TRBJ1-5	TGTGCCAGCAATGGGGGACAGGGAGGCAATCAGCCCCAGCATTTT	CASNGGQGGNQPQHF
NA	NA	TRBV15	TRBJ1-2	TGTGCCACCAGCAGAGATCGATTTGGCGGCTACACCTTC	CATSRDRFGGYTF
TRBD1	NA	TRBV4-1	TRBJ2-7	TGCGCCAGCAGCCAAGCACCGACAGGGGTGGACGAGCAGTACTTC	CASSQAPTGVDEQYF
NA	NA	TRBV6-2/TRBV6-3	TRBJ2-7	TGTGCCAGCAGTTATACTAACTCCTACGAGCAGTACTTC	CASSYTNSYEQYF
NA	NA	TRBV11-2	TRBJ1-1	TGTGCCAGCAGCCCCGTGGGGGCGAACACTGAAGCTTTCTTT	CASSPVGANTEAFF
TRBD1	NA	TRBV24-1	TRBJ1-6	TGTGCCACCAGTGATGGACAGGGAACTTCACCCCTCCACTTT	CATSDGQGTSPLHF
NA	NA	TRBV7-9	TRBJ2-2	TGTGCCAGCAGTCTACAACAGGGAGGGGTCGGAAACACCGGGGAGCTGTTTTTT	CASSLQQGGVGNTGELFF
NA	NA	TRBV30	TRBJ2-5	TGTGCCTGGACGGACAGAGGTCAAGAGACCCAGTACTTC	CAWTDRGQETQYF
NA	NA	TRBV28	TRBJ2-1	TGTGCCAGCGGAACTTTCGGGAGAACGGACAATGAGCAGTTCTTC	CASGTFGRTDNEQFF
TRBD1	NA	TRBV3-1/TRBV3-2	TRBJ1-2	TGTGCCAGCAGCCCGGACAGGGAGCACTATGGCTACACCTTC	CASSPDREHYGYTF
TRBD1	NA	TRBV19	TRBJ1-5	TGTGCCAGTACCCGGACAGGGGCAAGCAATCAGCCCCAGCATTTT	CASTRTGASNQPQHF
NA	NA	TRBV19	TRBJ2-5	TGTGCCAGTAGTATTACTGGTACGGGGGAGTTCCTCCAAGAGACCCAGTACTTC	CASSITGTGEFLQETQYF
NA	NA	TRBV7-9	TRBJ2-3	TGTGCCAGCAGCTTCGGGTCTGCTAGCGCAGATACGCAGTATTTT	CASSFGSASADTQYF
TRBD1	NA	TRBV27	TRBJ2-7	TGTGCCAGCAGTTTAGGTTTTAGGGGACAGGGGGCCTACGAGCAGTACTTC	CASSLGFRGQGAYEQYF
TRBD1	NA	TRBV19	TRBJ2-4	TGTGCCAGTAGTGCTGGGACAGGAGCCAAAAACATTCAGTACTTC	CASSAGTGAKNIQYF
TRBD2	NA	TRBV4-2	TRBJ2-2	TGTGCCAGCAGCCCTACCGGGACTAGCGGGAGGCTTGGCCCCGGGGAGCTGTTTTTT	CASSPTGTSGRLGPGELFF
NA	NA	TRBV9	TRBJ1-5	TGTGCCAGCAGCCGGCCAGGTCAGCCCCAGCATTTT	CASSRPGQPQHF
TRBD1	NA	TRBV28	TRBJ1-1	TGTGCCAGCAGATACGCCGGGACAGGGCTCACTGAAGCTTTCTTT	CASRYAGTGLTEAFF